These T cell receptor beta chains were read from a single sample in a study of CXCR3-negative and CXCR3-positive naive CD8 T cells. TCRdb reanalyzed the 5' RACE reads and collapses them to one entry per CDR3 protein, without DNA. The listing contains nearly 110,000 distinct CDR3 sequences. Sequenced input: naive CXCR3+ CD8+ T cells from blood. These receptor sequences come from a human donor in good health. Some clones in this sample may be carry-over from other donors' samples. CDR3s include the opening cysteine and the closing phenylalanine or tryptophan.

V gene	J gene	CDR3 protein
TRBV20-1	TRBJ2-1	CSARDEGLLYNEQFF
TRBV6-6	TRBJ2-2	CASSNSDWRAANTGELFF
TRBV4-3	TRBJ1-3	CASSQDNPGTSGNTIYF
TRBV5-5	TRBJ2-5	CASSLRGSQETQYF
TRBV29-1	TRBJ2-3	CSGQRGLSSTDTQYF
TRBV28	TRBJ2-2	CASSLGENTGELFF
TRBV5-1	TRBJ1-1	CASSPGTGLTEAFF
TRBV15	TRBJ2-5	CATSSSHRDRVATQYF
TRBV3-1	TRBJ2-3	CASSQVGGQAAGGGRAQDTQYF
TRBV28	TRBJ2-7	CASSSIQGSSSYEQYF
TRBV29-1	TRBJ2-3	CSVLVSGGEDF
TRBV6-6	TRBJ1-1	CASSSQPRTIAFF
TRBV3-1	TRBJ2-2	CASTLANTGELFF
TRBV28	TRBJ2-1	CASRELAGDSYNEQFF
TRBV11-2	TRBJ1-2	CASGGDHYGYTF
TRBV20-1	TRBJ2-7	CSVPRDSGSEQYF
TRBV11-1	TRBJ2-3	CASSPPGTQYF
TRBV20-1	TRBJ2-5	CSANPDRADETQYF
TRBV6-6	TRBJ1-2	CASTTPEAGRGYTF
TRBV28	TRBJ2-7	CASSLPSPGHSIYEQYF
TRBV28	TRBJ2-7	CASSLIHSSYEQYF
TRBV24-1	TRBJ2-1	CATSDPRTGDEQFF
TRBV6-6	TRBJ2-1	CASSGQGAPNEQFF
TRBV7-8	TRBJ2-1	CASSLTTGGGGDEQFF
TRBV7-3	TRBJ2-3	CASSPPSADTQYF
TRBV29-1	TRBJ2-1	CSVEDTLEGHENEQFF
TRBV5-1	TRBJ2-1	CASSLAGPDGEQFF
TRBV20-1	TRBJ2-5	CSASAASGVPSRTQYF
TRBV13	TRBJ2-7	CASSLLPGLEQYF
TRBV7-6	TRBJ2-1	CASSSGQQLWNEQFF
TRBV6-5	TRBJ2-2	CASSDTGVELVLGTGELFF
TRBV12-3/TRBV12-4	TRBJ1-1	CASRLGWRTENTEAFF
TRBV27	TRBJ1-1	CASSFPGGTEAFF
TRBV7-2	TRBJ2-3	CASSTRDRTTDTQYF
TRBV9	TRBJ2-7	CASSVGGDHSYEQYF
TRBV4-1	TRBJ2-5	CASSHGLAGTQETQYF
TRBV6-2/TRBV6-3	TRBJ2-2	CASTPSGGANTGELFF
TRBV6-2/TRBV6-3	TRBJ2-3	CASSWGAPPDTQYF
TRBV19	TRBJ1-1	CASTKLHTMNTEAFF
TRBV7-6	TRBJ2-1	CASSDRDSSYNEQFF
TRBV2	TRBJ2-1	CASSGATQAVYNEQFF